This entry is about one T cell receptor (beta chain). No antigen is known for it. For sex, age, current smoking status and body mass index, every depressed patient had a pairwise-matched non-depressed control. Depression in patients ranged from moderate to severe. Typically about 96% of enriched cells were CD4+. The assay was immunoSEQ multiplex PCR, and TCRdb's table has in-frame clones only and misses some. The sample has about 20,000 clones, roughly nine tenths seen once. These data belong to a study of untreated major depressive disorder. The study's findings and limits: Only three preselected Vbeta families were compared in sequencing.

This clonotype originated in a woman aged 40 to 50 with major depressive disorder. Sequenced sample: CD4+ T cells from PBMCs.

CDR3: CASSLERGPRSYEQYF. CDR3 DNA sequence: TGTGCCAGCAGCTTGGAGAGGGGCCCGAGGTCCTACGAGCAGTACTTC. J is TRBJ2-7 and V is TRBV5-4, with D perhaps matching TRBD1 or TRBD2 (5 bases each). The CDR3 has 16 amino acids. V lost 0 bases to trimming and J lost 1 base, with 14 bases between them. CDR1 and CDR2 from the germline V gene are SGHNT and YYREEE (reference sequence).